Detailed here is one TCR beta chain. Repertoires were generated with immunoSEQ multiplex PCR, while TCRdb's copy carries only in-frame clones and drops some. The sample records some 2,100,000 clones, about 94% being singletons. The data are from a study of shared clonotypes between healthy human individuals. This CDR3 spans 13 amino acids. V lost 2 bases and J lost 10, with 9 bases in between. This sequence originates from a man younger than 30 in good health. The sequencing input was naive CD4+ T cells sorted from blood. Subset given: CD45RA+ positively selected. V gene TRBV23-1 combines with J gene TRBJ1-6, with D possibly being TRBD1 (5 bases). TRBV23-1 has ORF status, its function being uncertain. The CDR3 nucleotides read TGCGCCAGCAGTCAAGGGGGAGGCTCACCCCTCCACTTT. As protein: CASSQGGGSPLHF.